A single sample gave rise to the 29 T cell receptor beta chains below, sequenced in a study of Graves' ophthalmopathy and Graves' hyperthyroidism. Beta-chain TCR CDR3 regions were amplified from RNA transcripts. An initial RT-PCR round employing HTBI primers preceded a second-round multiplex PCR. TCRdb reanalysed the multiplex PCR reads using MiXCR and keeps one entry per CDR3 protein. The data contain 650,000 to 800,000 distinct CDR3 sequences, about 40% of them singletons. The sample comprised peripheral blood. The receptors come from an adult man with Graves' ophthalmopathy.

This clonotype showed up many times. CDR3 in amino acids: CSALTGDNSPLHF. The CDR3 DNA follows: TGCAGTGCCCTTACAGGGGATAATTCACCCCTCCACTTT. The gene calls are TRBV20-1 and TRBJ1-6, with 7 bases that match TRBD1. CDR1 is DFQATT and CDR2 is SNEGSKA in the germline V gene (reference sequence). J gave up 5 bases and V 6 bases, and 4 bases lay outside the gene matches. The CDR3 spans 13 residues.

This clonotype was seen repeatedly, ten times or more. The V gene is TRBV19, the J gene TRBJ1-5; TRBD1 is a possible D gene (5 bases). Between the trimmed V and J ends, which lost 5 bases and 7 bases, there was a span of 12 bases. The CDR3 is made up of 13 amino acids. Germline values: CDR1 LNHDA, CDR2 SQIVND (reference sequence). CDR3 in amino acids: CASSEQARQPQHF. CDR3 sequence (DNA): TGTGCCAGTAGTGAACAGGCTAGACAGCCCCAGCATTTT.

To note about this clonotype: A clone one base away is much larger, so this may be a read error. The rearrangement uses TRBV20-1 and TRBJ2-7; D might be TRBD2 (7 bases). Deletions cut 0 bases from V and 5 bases from J, with 14 bases between. CDR1 and CDR2 from the germline V gene are DFQATT and SNEGSKA (reference sequence). This CDR3 region has 14 residues. In DNA form, the CDR3 reads TGCAGTGCTAGAGATCACAGGGAGGGAGACGAGCAGTACTTC. This encodes CSARDHREGDEQYF.

In its sample, this clonotype was seen once. Given a much more abundant clone one base away, this may be a read error. V and J are TRBV2 and TRBJ1-4, with D possibly being TRBD1 or TRBD2 (6 bases each). The DNA end is more similar to TRBJ2-2, so the J call may be wrong. This CDR3 is built from 16 residues. CDR1 and CDR2 (germline): SNHLY, FYNNEI. In DNA form, the CDR3 reads TGTGCCAGCAAAGGAGGGGCAGGGGAAGACGCCGGGGAGCTGTTTTTT. Its protein product is CASKGGAGEDAGELFF.

This clonotype was seen only a few times. CDR3 DNA sequence: TGTGCCAGCAGCCCCTGGGGCGGGACCTACGAGCAGTACTTC. Translation gives CASSPWGGTYEQYF. The rearrangement uses TRBV7-2 and TRBJ2-7; D is possibly TRBD2 (6 bases). CDR1 is SGHTA and CDR2 is FQGNSA in the germline V gene. The CDR3 loop spans 14 amino acids. Trimming took 5 bases from V and 2 from J, leaving 13 bases between them.

This clonotype was observed a handful of times. The gene calls are TRBV7-9 and TRBJ1-1; possibly TRBD1 for D (5 bases). V dropped 1 base and J dropped 4 bases, with 13 bases sitting between them. The CDR3 is 15 residues long. In germline, CDR1 is SEHNR, CDR2 FQNEAQ (reference sequence). The CDR3 loop reads CASSLGRVGGTEAFF. The CDR3 DNA reads as TGTGCCAGCAGCTTAGGGAGGGTGGGGGGCACTGAAGCTTTCTTT.

This clonotype has at least ten counts. CDR3 protein: CATSEISGSGLKDTQYF. The CDR3, as DNA: TGTGCCACCAGTGAGATCAGCGGGAGCGGGCTGAAAGATACGCAGTATTTT. The chain combines TRBV24-1 with TRBJ2-3; 8 bases agree with TRBD2. CDR1 and CDR2 (germline): KGHDR, SFDVKD. Trimming took 4 bases from V and 5 from J; bases not matched to a gene: 13. The CDR3 consists of 17 residues.

The chain links TRBV6-2 or TRBV6-3 to TRBJ1-4; a weak D match, TRBD1 (6 bases). Trimming left V 7 bases short and J 12 bases short, with 12 bases between. The CDR3 length is 11 residues. Germline V lookup: CDR1 MNHEY, CDR2 SVGEGT. CDR3 loop: CASKPRGELFF. CDR3 DNA: TGTGCCAGCAAACCCAGGGGTGAACTGTTTTTT.

The chain carries TRBV6-6 and TRBJ1-1; D unresolved. Trimming took off 3 bases at V and 0 bases at J, with 8 bases between the two ends. CDR1 MNHNY and CDR2 SVGAGI come from the germline V gene (reference sequence). This CDR3 contains 14 residues. The CDR3 loop reads CASSYHPLNTEAFF. CDR3 in DNA: TGTGCCAGCAGTTATCACCCGTTGAACACTGAAGCTTTCTTT.

The table lists this clonotype with a count of one. The chain joins TRBV5-1 to TRBJ1-1, with D unresolved. Trimming shortened V by 4 bases and J by 3 bases, and 16 bases separated the two germline ends. CDR1 is SGHRS, CDR2 YFSETQ, per germline. This CDR3 is built from 15 residues. The CDR3 nucleotides are TGCGCCAGCAGCCAAGATCGAGTGTGGGACACTGAAGCTTTCTTT. This sequence encodes CASSQDRVWDTEAFF.

This clonotype was counted at least ten times. The J gene is TRBJ2-3, the V gene TRBV25-1; D gene unclear. V was pared by 6 bases and J by 5 bases, with 12 bases between. Germline CDR1 is MGHDK and CDR2 is SYGVNS. The length of the CDR3 is 13 residues. The CDR3 sequence is CASSERVVDTQYF. CDR3 sequence (DNA): TGTGCCAGCAGCGAGCGTGTTGTAGATACGCAGTATTTT. The full variable domain, its missing parts supplied by reference TRBV25-1 and TRBJ2-3, is EADIYQTPRYLVIGTGKKITLECSQTMGHDKMYWYQQDPGMELHLIHYSYGVNSTEKGDLSSESTVSRIRTEHFPLTLESARPSHTSQYLCASSERVVDTQYFGPGTRLTVL.

The J gene is TRBJ1-2, the V gene TRBV11-2; D possibly corresponds to TRBD1 (5 bases). The CDR3 has 14 residues. Germline V gene data show CDR1 as SGHAT and CDR2 as FQNNGV. V lost 5 bases, J lost 1 base, and 11 bases lay in between. The CDR3 DNA follows: TGTGCCAGCAGCAGTTTGACAGTTAACTATGGCTACACCTTC. Its protein is CASSSLTVNYGYTF.

Concerning this clonotype: One base away lies a much larger clone, so this may be a sequencing read error. V usage is TRBV19 and J usage is TRBJ1-5; maybe TRBD1 (5 bases). The CDR3 totals 15 residues. Trimming removed 5 bases at V and 4 bases at J, with 15 bases between. Germline CDR1 LNHDA, CDR2 SQIVND (reference sequence). DNA for the CDR3: TGTGCCAGTAGTCTTATCGGGGCGGAAAATCAGCCCCAGCATTTT. Amino acids: CASSLIGAENQPQHF.

This clonotype has ten or more counts. V gene TRBV19 combines with J gene TRBJ1-1, with D perhaps TRBD1 (6 bases). Germline CDR1 LNHDA, CDR2 SQIVND (reference sequence). The CDR3 is made up of 14 amino acids. The V end lost 9 bases, the J end lost 5 bases, and 19 bases lay between the germline ends. DNA for the CDR3: TGTGCCAGCAGCTACAGGGAGCGAGGGACTGAAGCTTTCTTT. It is translated as CASSYRERGTEAFF.

This clonotype was detected only a few times. The chain couples TRBV6-6 to TRBJ2-1; TRBD2 matches 10 bases. The CDR3 consists of 15 residues. Germline V gene data show CDR1 as MNHNY and CDR2 as SVGAGI (reference sequence). V gave up 6 bases and J gave up 10 bases; unmatched junction bases: 12. CDR3 amino acids: CASRGGLADLREQFF. CDR3 DNA: TGTGCCAGCAGGGGAGGACTAGCGGACCTACGGGAGCAGTTCTTC.

At least ten counts were recorded for this clonotype. The rearrangement uses TRBV5-1 and TRBJ1-1; no clear D gene. Germline lookup yields CDR1 SGHRS and CDR2 YFSETQ. This CDR3 spans 14 amino acids. Deletions cut 0 bases from V and 0 bases from J, with 6 bases between. The CDR3 nucleotides are TGCGCCAGCAGCTTGGACAGCATGAACACTGAAGCTTTCTTT. Translated: CASSLDSMNTEAFF.

Ten or more counts support this clonotype. The chain is built from TRBV4-1 and TRBJ2-5; D tentatively fits TRBD1 or TRBD2 (5 bases each). The CDR3 is made up of 15 amino acids. The ends were cut back, 4 bases at V and 3 bases at J, with 15 bases in the middle. CDR1 and CDR2 from the germline V gene are MGHRA and YSYEKL. CDR3 nucleotide sequence: TGCGCCAGCAGCCCCTTAACCGGGACGGAAGAGACCCAGTACTTC. This translates into CASSPLTGTEETQYF.

The chain combines TRBV6-4 with TRBJ2-3; 10 nucleotides line up with TRBD2. V shed 0 bases, J shed 0 bases, and the junction held 0 bases outside the gene matches. The germline gives CDR1 MRHNA, CDR2 SNTAGT. The CDR3 length is 16 residues. The CDR3 region is CASSDSAGGSTDTQYF. The CDR3 DNA follows: TGTGCCAGCAGTGACTCAGCGGGGGGGAGCACAGATACGCAGTATTTT.

This clonotype was observed at least ten times. This chain joins TRBV25-1 and TRBJ1-1, with 9 bases fitting TRBD1. V was clipped by 2 bases and J by 1 base; unmatched bases: 2. CDR1 and CDR2 (germline): MGHDK, SYGVNS. CDR3 length: 15 amino acids. CDR3 nucleotide sequence: TGTGCCAGCAGTGAAACAGGGGGCTGGAACACTGAAGCTTTCTTT. As protein: CASSETGGWNTEAFF.

As to this clonotype: A read error may account for a junction end that differs from germline. This chain connects TRBV5-1 to TRBJ2-6; D remains ambiguous. The CDR3 is 16 amino acids. Germline-derived CDR1 and CDR2 are SGHRS and YFSETQ. The CDR3 reads CASSLRHNYGANVLTF. CDR3 coding DNA: TGTGCCAGCAGCTTGCGGCACAACTATGGGGCCAACGTCCTGACTTTC.

This chain connects TRBV11-1 to TRBJ1-5, with D hard to call. V lost 11 bases and J lost 7, with 18 bases in between. This CDR3 comprises 13 residues. Per the germline V gene, CDR1 is SGHAT and CDR2 is FQDESV (reference sequence). The CDR3, as DNA: TGTGCCCGCCGCTTCACGGACGAGCAGCCCCAGCATTTT. Protein: CARRFTDEQPQHF. Looking up the rest from reference TRBV11-1 and TRBJ1-5 gives the full variable domain: EAEVAQSPRYKITEKSQAVAFWCDPISGHATLYWYRQILGQGPELLVQFQDESVVDDSQLPKDRFSAERLKGVDSTLKIQPAELGDSAMYLCARRFTDEQPQHFGDGTRLSIL.

Points on this clonotype: A read error may be the cause here, since a much bigger clone is one base away. The chain uses TRBV4-3 and TRBJ2-7; D unclear. CDR1 is LGHNA and CDR2 is YSLEER in the germline V gene. V lost 4 bases and J lost 7, with 14 bases in between. The CDR3 contains 13 residues. The CDR3 nucleotides are TGCGCCAGCAGCCGAGATGGCACGAGGGAGCAGTACTTC. This encodes CASSRDGTREQYF.

Details on this clonotype: A much larger clonotype is one base distant, so this may be a read error. Because the CDR3 is missing its conserved closing phenylalanine or tryptophan, this is likely a read error. The gene calls are TRBV4-1 and TRBJ1-2; D is unresolved. This CDR3 has 15 residues. Germline CDR1 and CDR2: MGHRA and YSYEKL. CDR3 loop: CASSQDASLNYGYTL. DNA of the CDR3: TGTGCCAGCAGCCAAGATGCCAGCCTTAACTATGGCTACACCCTC.

This clonotype was picked up many times. The chain links TRBV12-3 or TRBV12-4 to TRBJ2-7, with D perhaps matching TRBD2 (6 bases). With 5 bases removed from V and 2 bases from J, the gap between germline ends came to 13 bases. CDR3 size: 14 residues. The CDR3 DNA reads as TGTGCCAGCAGTGGACTAAATCAGACCTACGAGCAGTACTTC. It encodes CASSGLNQTYEQYF.

The table lists this clonotype with many counts. V and J are TRBV20-1 and TRBJ1-5; TRBD1 agrees at 8 bases. CDR1 and CDR2 (germline): DFQATT, SNEGSKA (reference sequence). V gave up 6 bases and J gave up 6 bases; unmatched junction bases: 7. The CDR3 is 13 amino acids. CDR3 sequence: CSAKDRVLQPQHF. Here the CDR3 DNA reads TGCAGTGCAAAGGACAGGGTACTTCAGCCCCAGCATTTT.

This chain links TRBV7-2 with TRBJ2-2; D not certain. Looked up from germline, CDR1 is SGHTA and CDR2 is FQGNSA. V was cut by 4 bases and J by 0 bases, with 12 bases left in between. This CDR3 has 16 amino acids. CDR3 DNA sequence: TGTGCCAGCAGCTCAACGGGCACGGCGAACACCGGGGAGCTGTTTTTT. As protein: CASSSTGTANTGELFF.

The chain couples TRBV29-1 to TRBJ2-5; unclear D gene. CDR3 size: 13 residues. Deletions cut 0 bases from V and 2 bases from J, with 7 bases between. The germline gives CDR1 SQVTM, CDR2 ANQGSEA. The CDR3 protein is CSVEEWGQETQYF. CDR3 nucleotides: TGCAGCGTTGAAGAGTGGGGACAAGAGACCCAGTACTTC.

The V and J genes are TRBV10-3 and TRBJ2-7; weak D call: TRBD2 (5 bases). CDR1 and CDR2 from the germline V gene are ENHRY and SYGVKD. V lost 10 bases and J lost 6, with 28 bases in between. There are 16 residues in the CDR3. CDR3 region: CASSNSPPGDRGEQYF. CDR3 DNA: TGTGCCAGCTCTAACTCCCCCCCCGGCGACCGGGGCGAGCAGTACTTC.

As regards this clonotype: The conserved closing phenylalanine or tryptophan is absent in this CDR3, likely reflecting a read error. The chain joins TRBV5-6 to TRBJ1-1; no clear D gene. V lost 1 base, J lost 1 base, and 5 bases lay in between. The CDR3 is made up of 13 amino acids. Germline V lookup: CDR1 SGHDT, CDR2 YYEEEE. CDR3 nucleotide sequence: TGTGCCAGCAGCTTGCCAGGGAACACTGAAGCTTTCCTT. This codes for CASSLPGNTEAFL.